The source of this T cell receptor beta chain is a study of blood T cell repertoires in COVID-19. Looking at the study overall: T cells, B-cell-depleted T cells, or PBMCs supplied cDNA or gDNA.

This CDR3 comprises 13 residues. With V trimmed by 7 bases and J by 8 bases, 9 bases remained unmatched. In assigning cohorts, the study relied on participant-reported clinical history. A COVID-19 case was met by exposed participants within 2 weeks before study entry. This clone was detected once. In the original workflow: Using reference gene primer amplification, nucleated cell counts were estimated. Only in-frame clones appear in the TCRdb table, and some are missing; sequencing was by immunoSEQ multiplex PCR. V and J calls and clone size are copied from that table; D and trimming were computed from the DNA. This sample has more than 300,000 clones, with just over 90% found just once.

Sequenced: PBMCs or T cells enriched from blood (not recorded which). The V gene is TRBV12-3 or TRBV12-4, the J gene TRBJ1-2, with 8 bases aligning to TRBD1. The sequence derives from a woman aged 40 to 55 who had been exposed to COVID-19. In DNA form, the CDR3 reads TGTGCCAGCACTACGGACAGGGTTAGAGGCTACACCTTC. This codes for CASTTDRVRGYTF.